Listed here are 21 T cell receptor beta chains from one sample, sequenced in a study of blood T cells in healthy people across ages. The authors ran a second PCR of roughly 6 to 12 cycles using a sample-barcoded 5' primer and a J-beta primer mix. One entry per CDR3 protein, called by TCRdb with MiXCR from the 5' RACE reads. The table includes roughly 800,000 distinct CDR3 sequences, 58% detected once. Sequencing was done on a sample of blood. These receptors all stem from a man between 25 and 39 years old in good health.

This clonotype was counted only a few times. This chain uses TRBV6-5 with TRBJ1-2, with D perhaps matching TRBD1 (5 bases). CDR1 is MNHEY, CDR2 SVGAGI, per germline. The CDR3 is made up of 14 amino acids. The V and J ends lost 5 bases and 4 bases respectively, with 14 bases between them. This chain's CDR3 is CASSPTAGGYGYTF. The CDR3 DNA follows: TGTGCCAGCAGTCCGACAGCGGGAGGCTATGGCTACACCTTC.

The J gene is TRBJ2-3, the V gene TRBV7-2; D might be TRBD2 (5 bases). The CDR3 spans 15 residues. V lost 3 bases and J 8 bases, leaving 18 bases between the germline ends. Germline V gene data show CDR1 as SGHTA and CDR2 as FQGNSA. DNA for the CDR3: TGTGCCAGCAGCTTCGGGGTCAGCGCCCGGGGTACGCAGTATTTT. Its protein is CASSFGVSARGTQYF. Combining the CDR3 with reference TRBV7-2 and TRBJ2-3 gives the whole variable domain GAGVSQSPSNKVTEKGKDVELRCDPISGHTALYWYRQSLGQGLEFLIYFQGNSAPDKSGLPSDRFSAERTGGSVSTLTIQRTQQEDSAVYLCASSFGVSARGTQYFGPGTRLTVL.

The chain recombines TRBV12-3 or TRBV12-4 with TRBJ2-1, with D tentatively TRBD2 (5 bases). The CDR3 spans 15 residues. The V and J ends lost 6 bases and 0 bases respectively, with 12 bases between them. The CDR3 loop is CASRNRGSSYNEQFF. CDR3 DNA: TGTGCCAGCAGGAACCGAGGGAGCTCCTACAATGAGCAGTTCTTC.

The chain carries TRBV6-5 and TRBJ2-5, with D possibly TRBD2 on 6 matching bases. The CDR3 has 13 amino acids. Between the trimmed V and J ends, which lost 5 bases and 11 bases, there was a span of 18 bases. CDR1 is MNHEY, CDR2 SVGAGI, per germline. The CDR3 loop reads CASSTETGREQYF. CDR3 nucleotides: TGTGCCAGCAGTACGGAAACAGGTCGGGAGCAGTACTTC.

This chain links TRBV6-1 with TRBJ2-5; D possibly corresponds to TRBD1 (6 bases). The CDR3 totals 13 residues. The V end was cut by 8 bases, the J end by 2 bases, with 12 bases between. Germline V gene lookup returns CDR1 MNHNS and CDR2 SASEGT. The CDR3: CASGVGAQETQYF. CDR3 bases: TGTGCCAGCGGAGTGGGGGCTCAAGAGACCCAGTACTTC.

The chain is built from TRBV5-8 and TRBJ2-7; D gene unclear. Trimming took off 1 base at V and 3 bases at J, with 14 bases between the two ends. This CDR3 comprises 15 residues. Germline V CDR1 and CDR2: SGHTS, YDEGEE. The CDR3 sequence: CASSLMRGPYYEQYF. The CDR3 nucleotides are TGTGCCAGCAGCTTGATGCGAGGTCCCTACTACGAGCAGTACTTC.

This clonotype was detected a few times. V gene TRBV6-1 combines with J gene TRBJ2-7; D not resolved. V was pared by 6 bases and J by 2 bases, with 8 bases between. CDR1 and CDR2 from the germline V gene are MNHNS and SASEGT. The CDR3 covers 12 residues. CDR3 protein: CASSRFPYEQYF. The CDR3 DNA follows: TGTGCCAGCAGCCGGTTTCCCTACGAGCAGTACTTC.

The chain uses TRBV24-1 and TRBJ2-4; D remains unclear. Germline V gene lookup returns CDR1 KGHDR and CDR2 SFDVKD. The CDR3 is 12 amino acids. V lost 7 bases, J lost 3 bases, and 6 bases lay in between. CDR3 coding DNA: TGTGCCACCAGAAGATACAAAAACATTCAGTACTTC. Amino acids: CATRRYKNIQYF.

The gene calls are TRBV4-1 and TRBJ2-1; no definite D call. CDR3 length: 15 amino acids. Per germline, CDR1 MGHRA and CDR2 YSYEKL. Trimming stripped 2 bases from V and 0 bases from J, with 8 bases between. CDR3 nucleotides: TGCGCCAGCAGCCAACAGCTGAGCTCCTACAATGAGCAGTTCTTC. It codes for CASSQQLSSYNEQFF.

This clonotype has just a few counts. V gene TRBV12-3 or TRBV12-4 combines with J gene TRBJ2-1; the D gene is possibly TRBD2 (7 bases). CDR3 size: 13 residues. V was cut by 3 bases and J by 7 bases, with 10 bases left in between. The CDR3, as DNA: TGTGCCAGCAGTTTTGGGGGGGCAAATGAGCAGTTCTTC. It encodes CASSFGGANEQFF.

This chain joins TRBV21-1 and TRBJ2-5. TRBV21-1 is an annotated pseudogene. The CDR3 consists of 11 residues. CDR3 bases: TGTGCCAGCATGACCCAAGAGACCCAGTACTTC. Its translation: CASMTQETQYF.

The chain uses TRBV19 and TRBJ2-1; D not resolved. Per the germline V gene, CDR1 is LNHDA and CDR2 is SQIVND (reference sequence). V lost 4 bases, J lost 3 bases, and 13 bases lay in between. This CDR3 contains 15 residues. CDR3 sequence reads: CASSTDIALYNEQFF. The CDR3, as DNA: TGTGCCAGTAGTACCGACATTGCCCTCTACAATGAGCAGTTCTTC. The whole variable domain, filled in from reference TRBV19 and TRBJ2-1, reads DGGITQSPKYLFRKEGQNVTLSCEQNLNHDAMYWYRQDPGQGLRLIYYSQIVNDFQKGDIAEGYSVSREKKESFPLTVTSAQKNPTAFYLCASSTDIALYNEQFFGPGTRLTVL.

This rearrangement joins TRBV3-1 to TRBJ1-2; no definite D call. This CDR3 has 16 residues. V was trimmed by 5 bases and J by 4 bases, leaving 20 bases between them. Germline values: CDR1 LGHDT, CDR2 YNNKEL (reference sequence). CDR3 loop: CASSRQRRDLGYGYTF. The CDR3 DNA reads TGTGCCAGCAGCAGACAACGGCGGGATCTGGGCTATGGCTACACCTTC.

This clonotype was counted only a few times. The genes are TRBV20-1 and TRBJ2-7; 8 bases match TRBD2. Germline V gives CDR1 DFQATT, CDR2 SNEGSKA (reference sequence). V dropped 7 bases and J dropped 2; count of bases not matched to a gene: 7. The CDR3 runs to 13 residues. CDR3 region: CSGAVAGPYEQYF. CDR3 DNA: TGCAGTGGGGCGGTAGCGGGACCCTACGAGCAGTACTTC.

The genes are TRBV10-3 and TRBJ2-7; D unresolved. The CDR3 is 13 residues long. V lost 10 bases and J 0 bases, leaving 13 bases between the germline ends. The V gene's germline CDR1 is ENHRY and CDR2 SYGVKD. The CDR3 coding sequence is TGTGCCAGCAGAGTGAGCAGCTCCTACGAGCAGTACTTC. Protein product: CASRVSSSYEQYF.

The J gene is TRBJ2-3, the V gene TRBV7-2, with 13 bases fitting TRBD2. V shed 1 base, J shed 7 bases, and the junction held 5 bases outside the gene matches. Per germline, CDR1 SGHTA and CDR2 FQGNSA. This CDR3 comprises 16 residues. CDR3: CASSLGRTSGGNTQYF. CDR3 nucleotide sequence: TGTGCCAGCAGCTTAGGGAGGACTAGCGGGGGAAATACGCAGTATTTT.

The J gene is TRBJ2-5, the V gene TRBV5-1; 8 positions agree with TRBD2. The V gene's germline CDR1 is SGHRS and CDR2 YFSETQ. Unmatched junction bases numbered 8, after V lost 3 bases and J lost 4 bases. This CDR3 comprises 15 residues. Here the CDR3 reads CASSSGLVFLETQYF. CDR3 DNA: TGCGCCAGCAGCTCGGGACTAGTTTTCTTAGAGACCCAGTACTTC.

In its sample, this clonotype was seen a few times. The CDR3, as DNA: TGTGCCAGCAGCCTACTCGGGGGCACCAAAAACATTCAGTACTTC. Translating gives CASSLLGGTKNIQYF. V gene TRBV3-1 combines with J gene TRBJ2-4; D may correspond to TRBD1 or TRBD2 (6 bases each). V shed 4 bases and J shed 2 bases, with 12 bases lying between them. Germline loops: CDR1 LGHDT, CDR2 YNNKEL (reference sequence). The CDR3 totals 15 residues. Combining the CDR3 with reference TRBV3-1 and TRBJ2-4 gives the whole variable domain DTAVSQTPKYLVTQMGNDKSIKCEQNLGHDTMYWYKQDSKKFLKIMFSYNNKELIINETVPNRFSPKSPDKAHLNLHINSLELGDSAVYFCASSLLGGTKNIQYFGAGTRLSVL.

The rearrangement links TRBV29-1 to TRBJ2-3, with 8 bases fitting TRBD2. The CDR3 extends over 13 amino acids. V lost 6 bases, J lost 2 bases, and 4 bases stayed unmatched. Per germline, CDR1 SQVTM and CDR2 ANQGSEA. The DNA of the CDR3 is TGCAGCGTAAGCGGGGGACACACAGATACGCAGTATTTT. Translating gives CSVSGGHTDTQYF.

The J gene is TRBJ1-3, the V gene TRBV20-1; 7 positions agree with TRBD1. CDR1 is DFQATT, CDR2 SNEGSKA, per germline (reference sequence). Germline trimming cut 6 bases from V and 0 bases from J; bases unmatched to any gene: 5. This CDR3 comprises 14 residues. The CDR3 spells CSAVNRGSGNTIYF. CDR3 DNA: TGCAGTGCGGTTAACAGGGGCTCTGGAAACACCATATATTTT.

The V call is TRBV10-2, the J call TRBJ2-3; D unclear. The germline V and J ends were trimmed by 7 bases and 6 bases, with 8 bases remaining between them. The CDR3 spans 11 residues. Germline V gene data show CDR1 as WSHSY and CDR2 as SAAADI. For the CDR3, the DNA is TGCGCCAGCATCGAAGCGGATACGCAGTATTTT. Translation: CASIEADTQYF.